The present TCR beta chain was sequenced within a study of CD8 T cells in Susac syndrome. The study, taken as a whole, reports: Individuals included in the TCR sequencing and HLA analysis were acknowledged by the study to be relatively few in number.

Blood CD8+ and CD4+ T cells underwent high-throughput TCR beta sequencing. Reverse transcription of about 0.45 to 1 ug RNA was performed with random hexamers. Amplification of TCR beta CDR3 by immunoSEQ multiplex PCR spanned 54 Vbeta and 13 Jbeta. TCRdb independently ran MiXCR on the immunoSEQ multiplex PCR reads; one entry per CDR3 protein. Of under 150,000 distinct CDR3 sequences in the sample, 94% were seen once. With respect to this clonotype: Its antigen is still unknown.

The CDR3 is 13 residues long. V lost 6 bases, J lost 5 bases, and 11 bases lay in between. Germline CDR1 LNHDA, CDR2 SQIVND (reference sequence). This TCR derives from a human donor in good health. The V and J genes are TRBV19 and TRBJ2-1, with D hard to call. Sample: CD8+ T cells from PBMCs. CDR3 amino acids: CASSHGGHNEQFF. The CDR3 nucleotides are TGTGCCAGTAGCCACGGTGGTCACAATGAGCAGTTCTTC. Full variable domain (outside the CDR3, taken from reference TRBV19 and TRBJ2-1): DGGITQSPKYLFRKEGQNVTLSCEQNLNHDAMYWYRQDPGQGLRLIYYSQIVNDFQKGDIAEGYSVSREKKESFPLTVTSAQKNPTAFYLCASSHGGHNEQFFGPGTRLTVL.